The 17 T cell receptor beta chains given below trace back to one sample, sequenced in a study of tumor-infiltrating lymphocytes in localized non-small cell lung cancer. Measured with immunoSEQ multiplex PCR; TCRdb has only the in-frame clones, and not every one. Of about 11,000 clones in the sample, around 63% were seen once. The sample was lung tumor tissue. All receptors derive from a human donor with non-small cell lung cancer.

In this sample, this clone is medium-sized. The chain's CDR3 is CAISHLTGSYEQYF. In DNA form, the CDR3 reads TGTGCCATCAGTCACTTAACAGGGTCCTACGAGCAGTACTTC. The rearrangement joins TRBV10-3 to TRBJ2-7; TRBD1 might be the D (6 bases). The CDR3 runs to 14 residues. The V gene's germline CDR1 is ENHRY and CDR2 SYGVKD. With 5 bases removed from V and 1 base from J, the gap between germline ends came to 12 bases.

The chain links TRBV18 to TRBJ1-2; D is unresolved. V was shortened by 1 base and J by 4 bases, with 7 bases between the two germline ends. This CDR3 has 13 amino acids. The V gene's germline CDR1 is KGHSH and CDR2 LQKENI. CDR3 coding DNA: TGTGCCAGCTCACCACTTGGATCCTATGGCTACACCTTC. It translates to CASSPLGSYGYTF.

V usage is TRBV2 and J usage is TRBJ2-6; a weak D match, TRBD1 (6 bases). V was clipped by 5 bases and J by 1 base, with 9 bases between them. This CDR3 comprises 15 residues. Germline V gene sequence: CDR1 SNHLY, CDR2 FYNNEI. The chain's CDR3 is CASSPTGSGANVLTF. DNA for the CDR3: TGTGCCAGCAGTCCAACAGGGTCTGGGGCCAACGTCCTGACTTTC.

By frequency in the sample, this clone is medium-sized (0.01 to 0.1%). This rearrangement joins TRBV11-3 to TRBJ2-1; the D gene is possibly TRBD2 (7 bases). V was shortened by 5 bases and J by 4 bases, with 18 bases between the two germline ends. The CDR3 loop spans 16 amino acids. From germline, CDR1 is SGHNT and CDR2 YENEEA. CDR3 residues: CASSPSRGRGYNEQFF. For the CDR3, the DNA is TGTGCCAGCAGCCCATCCCGGGGGAGGGGGTACAATGAGCAGTTCTTC.

This clone has just a few counts. V is TRBV11-2 and J is TRBJ2-7; 13 positions match TRBD2. The germline V gene encodes CDR1 SGHAT and CDR2 FQNNGV. The ends lost 5 bases at V and 8 bases at J; junction bases unmatched: 6. The CDR3 spans 14 residues. Written as DNA, the CDR3 is TGTGCCAGCAGCCCCGGGACTAGCGGGACCCAGCAGTACTTC. It codes for CASSPGTSGTQQYF.

The V and J genes are TRBV5-1 and TRBJ2-7, with 12 bases that match TRBD1. Germline V CDR1 and CDR2: SGHRS, YFSETQ. There are 15 residues in the CDR3. The V and J ends lost 4 bases and 4 bases, in that order; junction bases with no gene match: 6. The CDR3 region has the DNA TGCGCCAGCAGCGACCGGGACAGGGGGCGATACGAGCAGTACTTC. Amino acid sequence: CASSDRDRGRYEQYF. The variable domain in full, completed from reference TRBV5-1 and TRBJ2-7, reads KAGVTQTPRYLIKTRGQQVTLSCSPISGHRSVSWYQQTPGQGLQFLFEYFSETQRNKGNFPGRFSGRQFSNSRSEMNVSTLELGDSALYLCASSDRDRGRYEQYFGPGTRLTVT.

This chain connects TRBV9 to TRBJ2-6; 8 nucleotides match TRBD2. The V and J ends lost 6 bases and 2 bases, in that order; junction bases with no gene match: 7. This CDR3 is built from 16 residues. Germline CDR1 SGDLS, CDR2 YYNGEE. CDR3 nucleotides: TGTGCCAGCACCCCCGGGAGGGTGGCTGGGGCCAACGTCCTGACTTTC. Residues: CASTPGRVAGANVLTF.

V usage is TRBV6-6 and J usage is TRBJ2-3, with D perhaps assigned TRBD1 or TRBD2 (5 bases each). V was cut by 11 bases and J by 4 bases, with 13 bases left in between. Germline values: CDR1 MNHNY, CDR2 SVGAGI (reference sequence). The CDR3 runs to 12 residues. CDR3 DNA sequence: TGTGCCGCGAGGGGCAGGGCAGATACGCAGTATTTT. Amino acid sequence: CAARGRADTQYF.

This clone was picked up one time. This sequence joins TRBV29-1 and TRBJ2-1; 10 bases map to TRBD1. Germline CDR1 is SQVTM and CDR2 is ANQGSEA. The junction had 2 bases not matched to a gene; V was cut back by 4 bases and J by 5 bases. This CDR3 has 13 amino acids. The CDR3 DNA follows: TGCAGCGTTGCCGGGACAGGGGACAATGAGCAGTTCTTC. Its protein product is CSVAGTGDNEQFF.

This chain uses TRBV7-9 with TRBJ1-4, with D possibly matching TRBD1 (5 bases). Trimming shortened V by 6 bases and J by 7 bases, and 15 bases separated the two germline ends. Germline V CDR1 and CDR2: SEHNR, FQNEAQ (reference sequence). The CDR3 loop spans 14 amino acids. This CDR3 is CASSQLGTPEKLFF. CDR3 bases: TGTGCCAGCAGTCAATTAGGGACTCCTGAAAAACTGTTTTTT.

The V call is TRBV18, the J call TRBJ2-2, with D tentatively TRBD1 or TRBD2 (5 bases each). This CDR3 region has 15 residues. Germline V gives CDR1 KGHSH, CDR2 LQKENI. Trimming cost V 3 bases and J 6 bases, with 14 bases left between them. CDR3 region: CASSPGTRASGELFF. CDR3 nucleotides: TGTGCCAGCTCACCCGGGACCCGGGCGTCCGGGGAGCTGTTTTTT.

This clone was found once. The chain employs TRBV25-1 and TRBJ1-2; D is perhaps TRBD1 (6 bases). The CDR3 sequence is 18 residues long. Germline V gene sequence: CDR1 MGHDK, CDR2 SYGVNS. Between the trimmed V and J ends, which lost 3 bases and 4 bases, there was a span of 24 bases. The CDR3 loop is CASSDTTPRRGAAYGYTF. The CDR3 region has the DNA TGTGCCAGCAGTGATACTACTCCACGGCGGGGGGCAGCCTATGGCTACACCTTC.

In this sample, this clone is medium-sized (0.01 to 0.1%). This chain uses TRBV18 with TRBJ1-4; 9 positions agree with TRBD1. Germline CDR1 and CDR2: KGHSH and LQKENI. J gave up 0 bases and V 4 bases, and 9 bases lay outside the gene matches. This CDR3 spans 18 amino acids. The CDR3 loop is CASSLYRDRDATNEKLFF. The CDR3 DNA sequence: TGTGCCAGCTCACTATACCGGGACAGGGACGCAACTAATGAAAAACTGTTTTTT.

This chain links TRBV18 with TRBJ1-1; TRBD1 matches 7 bases. V trimming: 5 bases; J trimming: 3 bases; junction bases outside the gene matches: 9. The germline V gene has CDR1 KGHSH and CDR2 LQKENI. The CDR3 has 15 amino acids. CDR3 sequence: CASSITGEGDTEAFF. The CDR3 nucleotides are TGTGCCAGCTCAATCACAGGGGAGGGGGACACTGAAGCTTTCTTT.

This clone is medium-sized in the sample. The CDR3 DNA sequence: TGTGCCAGCAGTTACGACCGCCATGAGCAGTTCTTC. It translates to CASSYDRHEQFF. The V and J genes are TRBV6-6 and TRBJ2-1; D is undetermined. The CDR3 contains 12 residues. CDR1 MNHNY and CDR2 SVGAGI come from the germline V gene (reference sequence). Trimming took off 2 bases at V and 8 bases at J, with 7 bases between the two ends.

The table lists this clone with a few counts. The chain recombines TRBV30 with TRBJ1-5; D is perhaps TRBD1 (5 bases). CDR1 and CDR2 from the germline V gene are GTSNPN and SVGIG (reference sequence). The CDR3 covers 13 residues. Trimming left V 3 bases short and J 4 bases short, with 10 bases between. CDR3 DNA: TGTGCCTGGAGCCGAGGGGATAATCAGCCCCAGCATTTT. Protein sequence: CAWSRGDNQPQHF.

This clone is medium-sized. The rearrangement joins TRBV29-1 to TRBJ2-7, with D tentatively TRBD1 or TRBD2 (6 bases each). Trimming shortened V by 4 bases and J by 3 bases, and 13 bases separated the two germline ends. The CDR3 runs to 13 residues. Germline CDR1 and CDR2: SQVTM and ANQGSEA. CDR3 coding DNA: TGCAGCGTTGGATCAGGGGAGGACTACGAGCAGTACTTC. Its protein product is CSVGSGEDYEQYF.